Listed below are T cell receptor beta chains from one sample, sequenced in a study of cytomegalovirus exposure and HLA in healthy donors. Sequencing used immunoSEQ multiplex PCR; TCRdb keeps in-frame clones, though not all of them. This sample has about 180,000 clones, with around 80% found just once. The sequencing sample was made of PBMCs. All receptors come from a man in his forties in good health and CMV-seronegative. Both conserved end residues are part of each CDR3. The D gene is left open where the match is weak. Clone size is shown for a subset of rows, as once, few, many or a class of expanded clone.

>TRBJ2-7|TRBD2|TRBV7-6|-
CASSLGPGGEQYF
TGTGCCAGCAGCTTAGGTCCGGGGGGCGAGCAGTACTTC
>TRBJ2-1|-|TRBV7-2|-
CASSLVPGAYNEQFF
TGTGCCAGCAGCTTAGTACCGGGGGCCTACAATGAGCAGTTCTTC
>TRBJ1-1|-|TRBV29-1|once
CSVDLGRPGRTEAFF
TGCAGCGTTGATTTAGGCAGGCCTGGTAGGACTGAAGCTTTCTTT
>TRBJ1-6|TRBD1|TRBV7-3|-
CASSLRPGTGNSPLHF
TGTGCCAGCAGCTTACGTCCCGGGACAGGAAATTCACCCCTCCACTTT
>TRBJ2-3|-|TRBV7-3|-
CASSPLPADTQYF
TGTGCCAGCAGCCCGCTGCCCGCGGATACGCAGTATTTT
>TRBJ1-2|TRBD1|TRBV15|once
CATSATDRGNYGYTF
TGTGCCACCAGCGCGACGGACAGGGGAAACTATGGCTACACCTTC
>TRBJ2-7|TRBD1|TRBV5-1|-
CASSLGQGSEQYF
TGCGCCAGCAGCTTGGGACAGGGGAGCGAGCAGTACTTC
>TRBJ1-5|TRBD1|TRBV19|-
CASQDREGGYSNQPQHF
TGTGCCAGCCAGGACAGGGAGGGGGGCTATAGCAATCAGCCCCAGCATTTT
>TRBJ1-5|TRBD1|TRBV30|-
CAWSVNRGGSNQPQHF
TGTGCCTGGAGTGTGAACAGGGGGGGGAGCAATCAGCCCCAGCATTTT
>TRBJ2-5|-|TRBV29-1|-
CSVLSGPREQYF
TGCAGCGTTTTAAGCGGTCCAAGGGAGCAGTACTTC
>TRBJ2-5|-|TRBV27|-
CASSFSNYQETQYF
TGTGCCAGCAGTTTTTCGAACTACCAAGAGACCCAGTACTTC
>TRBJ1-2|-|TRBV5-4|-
CASSAQDGYTF
TGTGCCAGCAGCGCGCAAGATGGCTACACCTTC
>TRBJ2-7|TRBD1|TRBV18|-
CASSGAGTEAYEQYF
TGTGCCAGCTCAGGTGCCGGGACAGAGGCCTACGAGCAGTACTTC
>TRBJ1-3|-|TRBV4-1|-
CASSQRGSDSPYSGNTIYF
TGCGCCAGCAGCCAAAGAGGGTCGGACAGTCCGTACTCTGGAAACACCATATATTTT
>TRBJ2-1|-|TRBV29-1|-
CSVSTTRQGRGSGDEQFF
TGCAGCGTCTCCACCACGAGGCAGGGCAGGGGTTCAGGGGATGAGCAGTTCTTC
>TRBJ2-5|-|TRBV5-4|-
CASSLRGSQETQYF
TGTGCCAGCAGCTTGAGAGGTAGCCAAGAGACCCAGTACTTC
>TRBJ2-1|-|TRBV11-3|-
CASRTVGASDLSYNEQFF
TGTGCCAGCAGAACCGTTGGGGCTAGCGACCTTTCCTACAATGAGCAGTTCTTC
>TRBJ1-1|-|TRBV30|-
CAWRSGRVEAFF
TGTGCCTGGAGGTCCGGCAGGGTCGAAGCTTTCTTT
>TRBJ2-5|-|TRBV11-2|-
CASSLVGRGEATQYF
TGTGCCAGCAGCTTAGTAGGCAGGGGTGAAGCGACCCAGTACTTC
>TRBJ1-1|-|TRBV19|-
CASSILGGTEAFF
TGTGCCAGCAGTATCCTAGGAGGGACTGAAGCTTTCTTT
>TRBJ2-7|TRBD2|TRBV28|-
CASSGESGNTLFEQYF
TGTGCCAGCAGTGGTGAGAGCGGGAATACCCTCTTCGAGCAGTACTTC
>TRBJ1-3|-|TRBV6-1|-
CATGGSLWGNTIYF
TGTGCCACCGGGGGGTCCTTGTGGGGAAACACCATATATTTT
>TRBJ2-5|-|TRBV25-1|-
CASSEIRAPQETQYF
TGTGCCAGCAGTGAGATCAGGGCCCCCCAAGAGACCCAGTACTTC
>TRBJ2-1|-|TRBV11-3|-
CASSPRGLGSYNEQFF
TGTGCCAGCAGCCCCAGGGGTCTGGGTTCCTACAATGAGCAGTTCTTC
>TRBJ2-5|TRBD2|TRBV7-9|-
CASSPSSGGQETQYF
TGTGCCAGCAGCCCTAGTAGCGGGGGCCAAGAGACCCAGTACTTC
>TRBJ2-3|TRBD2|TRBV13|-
CASSLGGLAGVLDTQYF
TGTGCCAGCAGCTTAGGGGGGCTAGCGGGGGTTCTGGATACGCAGTATTTT
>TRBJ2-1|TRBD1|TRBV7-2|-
CASSWTGGGNEQFF
TGTGCCAGCAGCTGGACAGGGGGGGGGAATGAGCAGTTCTTC
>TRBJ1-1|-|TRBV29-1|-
CSGDSYTEAFF
TGCAGTGGCGACTCCTACACTGAAGCTTTCTTT
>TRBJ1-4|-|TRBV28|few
CASSLNPDSGRKKLFF
TGTGCCAGCAGCCTAAACCCAGACAGTGGTCGGAAAAAACTGTTTTTT
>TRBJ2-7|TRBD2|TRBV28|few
CASSFGTSEPSYEQYF
TGTGCCAGCAGTTTCGGGACTAGCGAGCCCTCCTACGAGCAGTACTTC
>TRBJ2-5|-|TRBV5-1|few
CASSFVVQETQYF
TGCGCCAGCAGCTTTGTAGTCCAAGAGACCCAGTACTTC
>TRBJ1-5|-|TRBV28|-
CASSWESNQPQHF
TGTGCCAGCAGTTGGGAGAGCAATCAGCCCCAGCATTTT
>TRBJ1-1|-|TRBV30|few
CAWSVRTGYEAFF
TGTGCCTGGAGTGTACGGACGGGATATGAAGCTTTCTTT
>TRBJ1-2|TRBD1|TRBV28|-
CASSPSPGTGHYGYTF
TGTGCCAGCAGTCCCAGTCCCGGGACAGGGCACTATGGCTACACCTTC
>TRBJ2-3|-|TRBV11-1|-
CASSLAGVGTDTQYF
TGTGCCAGCAGCTTAGCGGGAGTAGGGACAGATACGCAGTATTTT
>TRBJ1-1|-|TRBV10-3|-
CAISVTGGDTEAFF
TGTGCCATCAGTGTTACAGGAGGGGACACTGAAGCTTTCTTT
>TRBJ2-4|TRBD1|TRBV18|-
CASSDRDSLLDIQYF
TGTGCCAGCTCAGACCGGGACAGTCTGTTGGACATTCAGTACTTC
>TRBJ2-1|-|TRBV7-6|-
CASSLSPRDNSNEQFF
TGTGCCAGCAGCTTATCGCCCCGGGACAACAGCAATGAGCAGTTCTTC
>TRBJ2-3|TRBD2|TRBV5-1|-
CASSLGLALSTDTQYF
TGCGCCAGCAGCTTGGGACTAGCCCTTAGCACAGATACGCAGTATTTT
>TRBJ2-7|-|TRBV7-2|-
CASSLRLLEGQYF
TGTGCCAGCAGCTTACGACTCCTGGAGGGGCAGTACTTC
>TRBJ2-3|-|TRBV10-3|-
CAIREGVPSTDTQYF
TGTGCCATCAGGGAAGGGGTTCCTAGCACAGATACGCAGTATTTT
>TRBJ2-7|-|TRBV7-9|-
CASSLVGTPSYEQYF
TGTGCCAGCAGCTTAGTAGGGACACCCTCCTACGAGCAGTACTTC
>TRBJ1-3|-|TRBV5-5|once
CASSLVGSRNTIYF
TGTGCCAGCAGCTTGGTCGGGTCCCGAAACACCATATATTTT
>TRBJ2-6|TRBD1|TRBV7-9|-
CASSSPSGTGSSGANVLTF
TGTGCCAGCAGCTCTCCTTCCGGGACAGGTTCCTCTGGGGCCAACGTCCTGACTTTC
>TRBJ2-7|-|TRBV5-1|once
CASSLTASLEQYF
TGCGCCAGCAGCTTGACTGCTTCTCTCGAGCAGTACTTC
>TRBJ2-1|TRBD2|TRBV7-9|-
CACHSGRANEQFF
TGTGCCTGTCACAGCGGGAGGGCCAATGAGCAGTTCTTC